The next 16 T cell receptor beta chains were all read from a single sample in a study of T-cell memory formation after mild COVID-19. TCRdb fed the 5' RACE reads into MiXCR, producing one record per CDR3 protein. The sample gives hundreds of thousands of distinct CDR3 sequences, roughly 20% of which show up once; approximately 8.4% is in the top ten. The sample taken for sequencing was PBMCs or a T cell subset sorted from them (not recorded which). Every receptor here comes from an adult woman who had mild COVID-19 (a few samples of this study predate the infection). Cell type and time point are not known.

This clonotype was detected only a few times. Here the CDR3 DNA reads TGTGCCAGTGGGGCGACTGGGGCCAACGTCCTGACTTTC. It translates to CASGATGANVLTF. This chain uses TRBV7-9 with TRBJ2-6; D may be TRBD1 (5 bases). The CDR3 spans 13 residues. CDR1 and CDR2 (germline): SEHNR, FQNEAQ (reference sequence). Trimming took 9 bases from V and 2 from J, leaving 8 bases between them.

The V and J genes are TRBV20-1 and TRBJ2-7, with 13 bases identical to TRBD2. Per germline, CDR1 DFQATT and CDR2 SNEGSKA (reference sequence). The ends lost 1 base at V and 0 bases at J; junction bases unmatched: 21. This CDR3 has 22 residues. The CDR3 DNA sequence: TGCAGTGCTAGAGGCCTGGGACTAGCGGGGCCCAAACTCCTCCTTAGCTCCTACGAGCAGTACTTC. It specifies CSARGLGLAGPKLLLSSYEQYF.

This clonotype appeared a few times. The chain is built from TRBV7-3 and TRBJ2-5; D gene ambiguous. Trimming stripped 2 bases from V and 2 bases from J, with 12 bases between. This CDR3 comprises 15 residues. Germline CDR1 and CDR2: SGHTA and FQGTGA. CDR3 region: CASSLSSTFQETQYF. As DNA, the CDR3 is TGTGCCAGCAGCTTATCGTCGACATTTCAAGAGACCCAGTACTTC.

The V and J genes are TRBV20-1 and TRBJ1-1; no reliable D call. This CDR3 is built from 14 residues. The germline V and J ends were trimmed by 3 bases and 8 bases, with 19 bases remaining between them. The germline gives CDR1 DFQATT, CDR2 SNEGSKA (reference sequence). CDR3 bases: TGCAGTGCTAGCAAGGACGCTGGGCATGGGGAAGCTTTCTTT. It yields the protein CSASKDAGHGEAFF.

This clonotype has more than one count but fewer than ten. V is TRBV5-5 and J is TRBJ1-1, with D unclear. V lost 2 bases and J 5 bases, leaving 13 bases between the germline ends. The CDR3 has 14 amino acids. CDR1 and CDR2 (germline): SGHKS, YYEKEE (reference sequence). The chain's CDR3 is CASSFNGDVTEAFF. CDR3 nucleotide sequence: TGTGCCAGCAGCTTTAATGGCGACGTTACTGAAGCTTTCTTT.

J is TRBJ1-5 and V is TRBV20-1; D is undetermined. V was clipped by 0 bases and J by 0 bases, with 3 bases between them. Germline CDR1 and CDR2: DFQATT and SNEGSKA (reference sequence). The CDR3 runs to 13 residues. In nucleotides, the CDR3 is TGCAGTGCTAGAGATACTAGCAATCAGCCCCAGCATTTT. This gives the protein CSARDTSNQPQHF.

This clonotype was recorded once. The chain uses TRBV7-6 and TRBJ2-2, with D unclear. V was shortened by 2 bases and J by 5 bases, with 12 bases between the two germline ends. The CDR3 has 15 amino acids. Germline CDR1 is SGHVS and CDR2 is FNYEAQ. CDR3 in amino acids: CASSLTATETGELFF. CDR3 nucleotides: TGTGCCAGCAGCTTAACGGCTACGGAAACCGGGGAGCTGTTTTTT.

This sequence joins TRBV6-5 and TRBJ1-1; 7 bases are shared with TRBD1. In germline, CDR1 is MNHEY, CDR2 SVGAGI. The CDR3 is made up of 15 amino acids. J gave up 0 bases and V 6 bases, and 7 bases lay outside the gene matches. The CDR3 is CASRHSGTVNTEAFF. DNA of the CDR3: TGTGCCAGCAGGCACTCCGGGACAGTGAACACTGAAGCTTTCTTT.

The chain combines TRBV20-1 with TRBJ2-5, with 11 bases matching TRBD2. Trimming took 1 base from V and 2 from J; bases not matched to a gene: 9. CDR3 length: 17 amino acids. The germline V gene has CDR1 DFQATT and CDR2 SNEGSKA (reference sequence). The CDR3 loop reads CSARGALAGGLQETQYF. The CDR3 DNA reads TGCAGTGCTAGAGGCGCGTTAGCGGGGGGGTTGCAAGAGACCCAGTACTTC.

The sample holds a few counts of this clonotype. The chain is built from TRBV7-6 and TRBJ2-1, with 10 bases lining up with TRBD2. Germline V CDR1 and CDR2: SGHVS, FNYEAQ. V lost 5 bases, J lost 7 bases, and 20 bases stayed unmatched. The CDR3 loop spans 19 amino acids. The CDR3 sequence is CASSPTPPGSGGRGNEQFF. In nucleotides, the CDR3 is TGTGCCAGCAGCCCGACTCCCCCTGGTAGCGGGGGGCGCGGGAATGAGCAGTTCTTC.

The chain joins TRBV11-2 to TRBJ2-7, with unresolved D. The CDR3 is 15 amino acids. Trimming left V 2 bases short and J 2 bases short, with 13 bases between. Germline-derived CDR1 and CDR2 are SGHAT and FQNNGV. The CDR3 DNA sequence: TGTGCCAGCAGCTTAAGAATGGACGCAACCTACGAGCAGTACTTC. Protein: CASSLRMDATYEQYF. Full variable domain (remainder filled in from reference TRBV11-2 and TRBJ2-7): EAGVAQSPRYKIIEKRQSVAFWCNPISGHATLYWYQQILGQGPKLLIQFQNNGVVDDSQLPKDRFSAERLKGVDSTLKIQPAKLEDSAVYLCASSLRMDATYEQYFGPGTRLTVT.

This sequence joins TRBV27 and TRBJ1-1, with D maybe TRBD1 (5 bases). V lost 7 bases and J 1 base, leaving 19 bases between the germline ends. There are 16 residues in the CDR3. Germline assignment: CDR1 MNHEY and CDR2 SMNVEV (reference sequence). CDR3 DNA: TGTGCCAGCACTCTTCCCGGGCAGGGAGGGAACACTGAAGCTTTCTTT. This encodes CASTLPGQGGNTEAFF.

This clonotype came up a few times. The chain recombines TRBV5-1 with TRBJ1-1, with 8 bases lining up with TRBD1. The CDR3 consists of 14 residues. Germline trimming cut 4 bases from V and 7 bases from J; bases unmatched to any gene: 9. Germline CDR1 reads SGHRS; CDR2 reads YFSETQ. CDR3: CASSRDRGSGEAFF. CDR3 DNA: TGCGCCAGCAGCCGCGACAGGGGATCAGGTGAAGCTTTCTTT.

This rearrangement joins TRBV7-2 to TRBJ1-1, with D possibly being TRBD1 (6 bases). Trimming stripped 5 bases from V and 1 base from J, with 14 bases between. Germline V gene sequence: CDR1 SGHTA, CDR2 FQGNSA. The CDR3 runs 15 residues. The CDR3 sequence is CASSGYRAGNTEAFF. The CDR3 DNA sequence: TGTGCCAGCAGCGGATACAGGGCTGGGAACACTGAAGCTTTCTTT.

V usage is TRBV3-1 and J usage is TRBJ2-1, with no clear D. V was cut by 4 bases and J by 0 bases, with 13 bases left in between. This CDR3 region has 16 residues. CDR1 LGHDT and CDR2 YNNKEL come from the germline V gene (reference sequence). CDR3: CASSPTWLSSYNEQFF. For the CDR3, the DNA is TGTGCCAGCAGCCCTACTTGGCTGAGCTCCTACAATGAGCAGTTCTTC.

This clonotype was observed a few times. The chain's CDR3 is CASSLPSDYEQYF. CDR3 bases: TGCGCCAGCAGCTTGCCTAGCGACTACGAGCAGTACTTC. The chain joins TRBV5-1 to TRBJ2-7; possibly TRBD2 for D (6 bases). Germline CDR1 SGHRS, CDR2 YFSETQ. V was cut by 1 base and J by 3 bases, with 8 bases left in between. The CDR3 loop spans 13 amino acids.